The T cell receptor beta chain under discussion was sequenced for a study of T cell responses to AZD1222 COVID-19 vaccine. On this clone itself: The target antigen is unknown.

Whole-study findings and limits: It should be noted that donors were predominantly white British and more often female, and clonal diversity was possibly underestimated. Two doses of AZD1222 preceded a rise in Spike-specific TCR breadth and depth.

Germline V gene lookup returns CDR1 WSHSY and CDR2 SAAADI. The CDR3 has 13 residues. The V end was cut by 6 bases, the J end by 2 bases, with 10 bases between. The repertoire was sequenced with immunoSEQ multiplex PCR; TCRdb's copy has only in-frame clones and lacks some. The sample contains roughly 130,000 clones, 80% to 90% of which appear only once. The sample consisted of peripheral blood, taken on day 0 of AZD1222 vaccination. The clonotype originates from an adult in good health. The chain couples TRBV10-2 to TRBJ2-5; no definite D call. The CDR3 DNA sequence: TGCGCCAGCAGCTATGGGGAACAAGAGACCCAGTACTTC. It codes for CASSYGEQETQYF.